The 31 T cell receptor beta chains below were found in one sample sequenced in a study of CD8 T cells in Susac syndrome. With random hexamers, reverse transcription was performed on roughly 0.5 to 1 ug of RNA. One entry per CDR3 protein, called by TCRdb with MiXCR from the immunoSEQ multiplex PCR reads. The table includes about 200,000 distinct CDR3 sequences, roughly 92% detected once. Material for sequencing was CD8+ T cells from PBMCs. The receptors here all came from a human donor with multiple sclerosis.

The rearrangement links TRBV11-2 to TRBJ2-1; 14 bases line up with TRBD2. Germline V CDR1 and CDR2: SGHAT, FQNNGV. This CDR3 is built from 18 residues. The junction had 7 bases not matched to a gene; V was cut back by 4 bases and J by 2 bases. CDR3 nucleotides: TGTGCCAGCAGCTCAGGGACTAGCGGGAGTACCCCCTACAATGAGCAGTTCTTC. Amino acids: CASSSGTSGSTPYNEQFF.

This sequence joins TRBV19 and TRBJ2-7; the match to TRBD1 covers 9 bases. Germline V lookup: CDR1 LNHDA, CDR2 SQIVND (reference sequence). The CDR3 extends over 15 amino acids. With 0 bases clipped from V and 7 bases from J, the junction kept 7 bases outside the gene matches. The CDR3 region is CASSIDWDRVCEQYF. The CDR3 bases are TGTGCCAGTAGTATAGATTGGGACAGGGTGTGTGAGCAGTACTTC.

The rearrangement uses TRBV7-6 and TRBJ2-1, with no clear D. This CDR3 region has 12 residues. Germline lookup yields CDR1 SGHVS and CDR2 FNYEAQ. V shed 1 base and J shed 10 bases, with 8 bases lying between them. The CDR3 DNA reads as TGTGCCAGCAGCTTAGTTGTAGGAGAGCAGTTCTTC. The encoded protein is CASSLVVGEQFF.

This clonotype was detected only a few times. This chain connects TRBV18 to TRBJ1-1, with a possible D match to TRBD1 (5 bases). CDR1 and CDR2 (germline): KGHSH, LQKENI. The V end was cut by 4 bases, the J end by 4 bases, with 7 bases between. CDR3 length: 12 amino acids. The CDR3 is CASSHGGTEAFF. The CDR3 DNA reads TGTGCCAGCTCACACGGGGGCACTGAAGCTTTCTTT.

The chain combines TRBV24-1 with TRBJ2-5; TRBD2 might be the D (6 bases). This CDR3 spans 16 amino acids. Deletions cut 4 bases from V and 4 bases from J, with 18 bases between. Germline V gene sequence: CDR1 KGHDR, CDR2 SFDVKD. Here the CDR3 DNA reads TGTGCCACCAGTGACCCTCGGAGGGTGGGGGGAGAGACCCAGTACTTC. This codes for CATSDPRRVGGETQYF.

The chain uses TRBV20-1 and TRBJ2-7; 7 bases align to TRBD1. CDR1 is DFQATT, CDR2 SNEGSKA, per germline (reference sequence). Unmatched junction bases numbered 4, after V lost 3 bases and J lost 2 bases. This CDR3 has 13 amino acids. In nucleotides, the CDR3 is TGCAGTGCTAGGACAGGGATCACCTACGAGCAGTACTTC. Translating gives CSARTGITYEQYF.

This chain links TRBV13 with TRBJ2-5; 11 nucleotides match TRBD1. V gave up 6 bases and J gave up 4 bases; unmatched junction bases: 13. The CDR3 contains 17 residues. Germline CDR1 reads PRHDT; CDR2 reads FYEKMQ (reference sequence). In DNA, the CDR3 is TGTGCCAGCAGTATAGGGGCCGGGACAGGGGGGCGAGAGACCCAGTACTTC. The encoded protein is CASSIGAGTGGRETQYF.

This clonotype was seen a handful of times. J is TRBJ2-3 and V is TRBV7-9; possibly TRBD2 for D (7 bases). The CDR3 loop spans 15 amino acids. V lost 2 bases, J lost 4 bases, and 13 bases lay in between. Germline-derived CDR1 and CDR2 are SEHNR and FQNEAQ (reference sequence). This CDR3 reads CASSLSGGPPDTQYF. DNA for the CDR3: TGTGCCAGCAGCTTATCGGGGGGCCCTCCAGATACGCAGTATTTT.

CDR3 loop: CATATGREPQHF. The CDR3 DNA is TGTGCCACCGCAACGGGGAGGGAGCCCCAGCATTTT. The chain recombines TRBV15 with TRBJ1-5; no clear D. Germline CDR1 LNHNV, CDR2 YYDKDF (reference sequence). The CDR3 extends over 12 amino acids. Between the trimmed V and J ends, which lost 8 bases and 8 bases, there was a span of 13 bases.

The rearrangement uses TRBV10-3 and TRBJ2-1; TRBD2 might be the D (6 bases). The CDR3 consists of 16 residues. V lost 3 bases to trimming and J lost 0 bases, with 12 bases between them. CDR1 and CDR2 (germline): ENHRY, SYGVKD. CDR3 region: CAISDGGLPSYNEQFF. CDR3 bases: TGTGCCATCAGTGACGGGGGACTTCCCTCCTACAATGAGCAGTTCTTC.

Comments on this clonotype: At one end the junction does not follow the germline gene, possibly because of a read error. V gene TRBV13 combines with J gene TRBJ2-7; D not certain. Germline assignment: CDR1 PRHDT and CDR2 FYEKMQ (reference sequence). The CDR3 is 12 residues long. The CDR3 nucleotides are TGTGCCATCAGCTTACGTTCCTACGAGCAGTACTTC. As protein: CAISLRSYEQYF. The whole variable domain, remainder taken from reference TRBV13 and TRBJ2-7, is AAGVIQSPRHLIKEKRETATLKCYPIPRHDTVYWYQQGPGQDPQFLISFYEKMQSDKGSIPDRFSAQQFSDYHSELNMSSLELGDSALYFCAISLRSYEQYFGPGTRLTVT.

The rearrangement links TRBV5-1 to TRBJ2-3; possibly TRBD1 for D (5 bases). Trimming took off 0 bases at V and 3 bases at J, with 11 bases between the two ends. CDR1 SGHRS and CDR2 YFSETQ come from the germline V gene. The CDR3 is 15 residues long. CDR3 DNA: TGCGCCAGCAGCTTGGTCCAGGGAAGTACAGATACGCAGTATTTT. It is translated as CASSLVQGSTDTQYF.

V usage is TRBV20-1 and J usage is TRBJ2-7, with 7 bases identical to TRBD2. J was trimmed by 1 base and V by 5 bases; bases with no gene match: 26. Germline V gene lookup returns CDR1 DFQATT and CDR2 SNEGSKA (reference sequence). CDR3 size: 20 residues. The CDR3 reads CSAHQKIGASGASGSYEQYF. In DNA form, the CDR3 reads TGCAGTGCTCACCAGAAAATCGGGGCTAGCGGAGCGTCAGGTTCCTACGAGCAGTACTTC.

The V call is TRBV7-8, the J call TRBJ1-5, with a tentative D call TRBD1 (5 bases). V was clipped by 0 bases and J by 8 bases, with 14 bases between them. CDR3 length: 15 residues. Germline assignment: CDR1 SGHVS and CDR2 FQNEAQ. The CDR3 DNA is TGTGCCAGCAGCTTAGCTTTAGGCGGGGCAGAGCCCCAGCATTTT. Protein sequence: CASSLALGGAEPQHF.

The chain employs TRBV30 and TRBJ2-5; D call uncertain. V gave up 3 bases and J gave up 7 bases, with 12 bases separating them. This CDR3 spans 12 amino acids. Per germline, CDR1 GTSNPN and CDR2 SVGIG (reference sequence). As DNA, the CDR3 is TGTGCCTGGAGGAACGGTCTCGGGACCCAGTACTTC. This codes for CAWRNGLGTQYF.

The V gene is TRBV29-1, the J gene TRBJ2-1; D remains ambiguous. V lost 0 bases and J lost 5, with 8 bases in between. Looked up from germline, CDR1 is SQVTM and CDR2 is ANQGSEA. CDR3 size: 13 residues. The CDR3 reads CSVEDHTDNEQFF. The CDR3 DNA follows: TGCAGCGTTGAAGATCATACCGACAATGAGCAGTTCTTC.

This chain joins TRBV7-2 and TRBJ2-1, with 14 bases lining up with TRBD2. J was trimmed by 7 bases and V by 4 bases; bases with no gene match: 12. Per germline, CDR1 SGHTA and CDR2 FQGNSA. CDR3 length: 18 amino acids. Here the CDR3 reads CASSSGLAGGHSANEQFF. The CDR3 coding sequence is TGTGCCAGCAGCTCCGGACTAGCGGGGGGTCACTCCGCTAATGAGCAGTTCTTC.

J is TRBJ1-2 and V is TRBV7-9; no clear D. Trimming left V 5 bases short and J 2 bases short, with 12 bases between. The CDR3 loop spans 14 amino acids. CDR1 and CDR2 (germline): SEHNR, FQNEAQ (reference sequence). The CDR3 coding sequence is TGTGCCAGCAGCACCTCCGGAACAAACTATGGCTACACCTTC. Translation: CASSTSGTNYGYTF.

The chain combines TRBV2 with TRBJ2-7, with D perhaps TRBD2 (6 bases). This CDR3 has 16 amino acids. V shed 3 bases and J shed 4 bases, with 19 bases lying between them. Germline values: CDR1 SNHLY, CDR2 FYNNEI. The CDR3 loop reads CASSEGGSSVRYEQYF. DNA for the CDR3: TGTGCCAGCAGTGAGGGGGGAAGTAGCGTTCGGTACGAGCAGTACTTC. The full variable domain, with the rest looked up from reference TRBV2 and TRBJ2-7, is EPEVTQTPSHQVTQMGQEVILRCVPISNHLYFYWYRQILGQKVEFLVSFYNNEISEKSEIFDDQFSVERPDGSNFTLKIRSTKLEDSAMYFCASSEGGSSVRYEQYFGPGTRLTVT.

V gene TRBV7-2 combines with J gene TRBJ2-2; D gene ambiguous. The CDR3 is 12 residues long. Germline lookup yields CDR1 SGHTA and CDR2 FQGNSA. Trimming took 10 bases from V and 7 from J, leaving 13 bases between them. Here the CDR3 DNA reads TGTGCCACCCTGCTGGAAGGCGGGGAGCTGTTTTTT. It translates to CATLLEGGELFF.

The chain's CDR3 is CASPGQGSDEQYF. The CDR3 DNA reads TGTGCCAGCCCCGGACAGGGAAGCGACGAGCAGTACTTC. The chain is built from TRBV6-2 or TRBV6-3 and TRBJ2-7; 8 bases are a match to TRBD1. This CDR3 spans 13 amino acids. V trimming: 8 bases; J trimming: 5 bases; junction bases outside the gene matches: 8. In germline, CDR1 is MNHEY, CDR2 SVGEGT.

The chain has TRBV30 and TRBJ1-1; D remains unclear. Looked up from germline, CDR1 is GTSNPN and CDR2 is SVGIG (reference sequence). CDR3 length: 12 residues. V lost 7 bases and J lost 4, with 13 bases in between. The CDR3 DNA follows: TGTGCCTTATCACCACGGGGCACTGAAGCTTTCTTT. This translates into CALSPRGTEAFF.

The CDR3 reads CASSTPRDRGSPVYEQYF. CDR3 nucleotide sequence: TGTGCCAGCAGCACACCCCGGGACAGGGGCTCTCCGGTGTACGAGCAGTACTTC. This chain connects TRBV7-9 to TRBJ2-7; 10 positions agree with TRBD1. The CDR3 loop spans 18 amino acids. CDR1 SEHNR and CDR2 FQNEAQ come from the germline V gene (reference sequence). The J segment lost 4 bases and the V segment lost 5 bases, leaving 17 bases of the junction unmatched.

The CDR3 protein is CASSIGTSYGYTF. Here the CDR3 DNA reads TGTGCCAGCAGCATTGGGACAAGCTATGGCTACACCTTC. The rearrangement links TRBV6-5 to TRBJ1-2, with a tentative D call TRBD1 (6 bases). The CDR3 runs 13 residues. Per the germline V gene, CDR1 is MNHEY and CDR2 is SVGAGI. Trimming pared 6 bases from V and 4 bases from J, leaving 12 bases between.

CDR3 sequence reads: CASSAPGQGRGEQYF. Here the CDR3 DNA reads TGTGCCAGCAGCGCTCCGGGACAGGGGAGGGGCGAGCAGTACTTC. The chain combines TRBV7-9 with TRBJ2-7; TRBD1 aligns across 10 bases. Germline CDR1 reads SEHNR; CDR2 reads FQNEAQ (reference sequence). This CDR3 region has 15 residues. The V and J ends lost 5 bases and 6 bases, in that order; junction bases with no gene match: 10.

This chain links TRBV11-3 with TRBJ2-1; D is unclear. The CDR3 is 15 amino acids. V lost 3 bases and J 4 bases, leaving 13 bases between the germline ends. In germline, CDR1 is SGHNT, CDR2 YENEEA. This CDR3 is CASSLGFRHYNEQFF. CDR3 in DNA: TGTGCCAGCAGCTTGGGCTTCCGGCATTACAATGAGCAGTTCTTC.

This sequence joins TRBV15 and TRBJ1-1; D gene ambiguous. The germline V gene encodes CDR1 LNHNV and CDR2 YYDKDF (reference sequence). V shed 3 bases and J shed 1 base, with 9 bases lying between them. There are 14 residues in the CDR3. CDR3 sequence reads: CATSRDDGNTEAFF. The DNA for the CDR3 is TGTGCCACCAGCAGGGATGATGGGAACACTGAAGCTTTCTTT.

V usage is TRBV13 and J usage is TRBJ2-3; 10 positions agree with TRBD2. The CDR3 sequence is 15 residues long. Germline loops: CDR1 PRHDT, CDR2 FYEKMQ (reference sequence). V lost 3 bases and J lost 5; bases outside the gene matches: 5. The CDR3 spells CASSFRTSGLDTQYF. As DNA, the CDR3 is TGTGCCAGCAGCTTTAGGACTAGCGGCCTAGATACGCAGTATTTT.

This clonotype was detected only once. The rearrangement uses TRBV21-1 and TRBJ2-7; the table gives TRBD1 as D, unverified against the DNA. TRBV21-1 is deemed a pseudogene. The CDR3 covers 16 residues. CDR3 region: CASSKVGTGGGYEQYF. The CDR3, as DNA: TGTGCCAGCAGCAAAGTTGGGACAGGGGGCGGGTACGAGCAGTACTTC.

V is TRBV5-6 and J is TRBJ2-7, with D maybe TRBD2 (6 bases). The V end was cut by 4 bases, the J end by 6 bases, with 14 bases between. The germline CDR1 and CDR2 sequences are SGHDT and YYEEEE. CDR3 size: 13 residues. This CDR3 is CASSLPRGGEQYF. CDR3 sequence (DNA): TGTGCCAGCAGCCTTCCCCGGGGAGGCGAGCAGTACTTC.

The chain recombines TRBV24-1 with TRBJ1-1; possibly TRBD1 for D (6 bases). V was shortened by 5 bases and J by 5 bases, with 17 bases between the two germline ends. The CDR3 is made up of 15 amino acids. Germline V gene data show CDR1 as KGHDR and CDR2 as SFDVKD. The DNA for the CDR3 is TGTGCCACCAGTGGTAACAGGGCGAGCGGGACTGAAGCTTTCTTT. This encodes CATSGNRASGTEAFF.